One sample yielded the 21 T cell receptor beta chains listed below, sequenced in a study of T-cell reconstitution after alpha-beta-depleted transplantation in children. Unique molecular identifiers were built into the TCRbeta library. TCRdb itself ran the PCR reads through MiXCR, one entry per CDR3 protein. The table shows about 77,000 distinct CDR3 sequences, with 18% occurring only once. The sequenced sample was PBMCs, mostly from graft donor cells, obtained 360 days after TCRalphabeta/CD19-depleted stem cell transplant. Receptors originate from a male patient between 2 and 9 years old who had a stem cell transplant for acute lymphoblastic leukemia, so the T cells may come from the graft donor.

This clonotype has more than one count but fewer than ten. J is TRBJ2-1 and V is TRBV5-1; D might be TRBD2 (5 bases). The CDR3 contains 15 residues. Germline-derived CDR1 and CDR2 are SGHRS and YFSETQ. V shed 4 bases and J shed 4 bases, with 15 bases lying between them. In nucleotides, the CDR3 is TGCGCCAGCAGCCCAGGACTGCTGGGGTACAATGAGCAGTTCTTC. It codes for CASSPGLLGYNEQFF.

The chain recombines TRBV5-1 with TRBJ2-1; 9 nucleotides agree with TRBD1. The CDR3 consists of 15 residues. Germline assignment: CDR1 SGHRS and CDR2 YFSETQ. The junction had 5 bases not matched to a gene; V was cut back by 4 bases and J by 3 bases. The CDR3 DNA reads TGCGCCAGCAGCATCGGGACAGGGAGCTACAATGAGCAGTTCTTC. It specifies CASSIGTGSYNEQFF.

This clonotype was counted many times. V usage is TRBV10-1 and J usage is TRBJ1-2; a weak D match, TRBD1 (6 bases). Germline V CDR1 and CDR2: WNHNN, SYGVQD (reference sequence). The CDR3 runs to 13 residues. Trimming cost V 9 bases and J 3 bases, with 14 bases left between them. The CDR3 loop is CASSQGIYYGYTF. The CDR3, as DNA: TGCGCCAGTTCACAGGGAATTTACTATGGCTACACCTTC.

This clonotype has just a few counts. The CDR3 is CASSYGSFTDTQYF. The CDR3 DNA reads as TGTGCCAGCAGCTACGGCAGCTTCACAGATACGCAGTATTTT. J is TRBJ2-3 and V is TRBV7-9, with no clear D. Germline CDR1 reads SEHNR; CDR2 reads FQNEAQ (reference sequence). There are 14 residues in the CDR3. V was pared by 4 bases and J by 2 bases, with 10 bases between.

This clonotype has only a few counts. The chain links TRBV6-5 to TRBJ2-5, with D unclear. The germline CDR1 and CDR2 sequences are MNHEY and SVGAGI. The CDR3 covers 11 residues. Between the trimmed V and J ends, which lost 6 bases and 10 bases, there was a span of 12 bases. Here the CDR3 DNA reads TGTGCCAGCAGGTTTCCTCCGGACCAGTACTTC. The encoded protein is CASRFPPDQYF.

This clonotype was observed many times. The rearrangement links TRBV11-2 to TRBJ1-1; D might be TRBD1 (6 bases). There are 13 residues in the CDR3. The ends were cut back, 2 bases at V and 3 bases at J, with 7 bases in the middle. Germline values: CDR1 SGHAT, CDR2 FQNNGV. For the CDR3, the DNA is TGTGCCAGCAGCTTACAGGGGTACACTGAAGCTTTCTTT. This translates into CASSLQGYTEAFF.

As to this clonotype: The final CDR3 position lacks the conserved phenylalanine or tryptophan, pointing to a likely read error. It is unclear where the CDR3 begins or ends on the DNA, so no DNA is shown, and the CDR3 is as TCRdb lists it. This CDR3 is CASSLGEVGGGL. The chain is built from TRBV13 and TRBJ2-1; the table's D call, TRBD1, has no DNA check behind it. CDR1 is PRHDT, CDR2 FYEKMQ, per germline (reference sequence). The CDR3 contains 12 residues when both ends are counted.

The V and J genes are TRBV9 and TRBJ2-3; D gene unclear. The CDR3 runs to 14 residues. V was clipped by 0 bases and J by 2 bases, with 7 bases between them. Germline CDR1 is SGDLS and CDR2 is YYNGEE. This CDR3 is CASSVDEATDTQYF. Written as DNA, the CDR3 is TGTGCCAGCAGCGTAGATGAGGCCACAGATACGCAGTATTTT.

The J gene is TRBJ1-5, the V gene TRBV12-3 or TRBV12-4; D gene ambiguous. Trimming took 3 bases from V and 4 from J, leaving 10 bases between them. CDR3 length: 14 residues. CDR3 DNA sequence: TGTGCCAGCAGTTTTTTTATGGCTAATCAGCCCCAGCATTTT. This encodes CASSFFMANQPQHF.

The table lists this clonotype with many counts. The genes are TRBV29-1 and TRBJ2-3, with D unresolved. V gave up 1 base and J gave up 1 base, with 3 bases separating them. The CDR3 loop spans 12 amino acids. Germline-derived CDR1 and CDR2 are SQVTM and ANQGSEA. The CDR3: CSVEVGTDTQYF. The CDR3 DNA reads as TGCAGCGTTGAAGTCGGCACAGATACGCAGTATTTT.

V gene TRBV4-1 combines with J gene TRBJ2-7; 11 nucleotides agree with TRBD2. V gave up 0 bases and J gave up 3 bases; unmatched junction bases: 7. Per the germline V gene, CDR1 is MGHRA and CDR2 is YSYEKL. CDR3 length equals 17 residues. CDR3 loop: CASSQDTSGTSGYEQYF. As DNA, the CDR3 is TGCGCCAGCAGCCAAGATACATCTGGGACTAGCGGCTACGAGCAGTACTTC.

This chain joins TRBV5-6 and TRBJ2-1, with D uncertain. Germline CDR1 SGHDT, CDR2 YYEEEE. The CDR3 spans 14 residues. V lost 1 base and J 7 bases, leaving 12 bases between the germline ends. CDR3: CASSLLGFGNEQFF. DNA for the CDR3: TGTGCCAGCAGCTTGTTGGGGTTTGGGAATGAGCAGTTCTTC.

The rearrangement links TRBV2 to TRBJ1-2, with 7 bases lining up with TRBD1. With V trimmed by 11 bases and J by 2 bases, 20 bases remained unmatched. This CDR3 has 17 residues. Germline V lookup: CDR1 SNHLY, CDR2 FYNNEI. The DNA for the CDR3 is TGTGCCTTCAGTTTCCTTCCCTCGACAGGGATCAACTATGGCTACACCTTC. Amino acids: CAFSFLPSTGINYGYTF.

The table lists this clonotype with a few counts. The genes are TRBV5-1 and TRBJ2-3; D not resolved. V lost 2 bases and J 1 base, leaving 11 bases between the germline ends. CDR1 is SGHRS and CDR2 is YFSETQ in the germline V gene. The CDR3 sequence is 15 residues long. CDR3 DNA sequence: TGCGCCAGCAGCTTTGTCTACCACCGCACAGATACGCAGTATTTT. It codes for CASSFVYHRTDTQYF.

This clonotype occurred many times. The V and J genes are TRBV5-1 and TRBJ2-1; D assignment may be TRBD1 or TRBD2 (7 bases each). Germline V gene data show CDR1 as SGHRS and CDR2 as YFSETQ. Trimming shortened V by 4 bases and J by 7 bases, and 12 bases separated the two germline ends. The CDR3 has 13 amino acids. The CDR3 DNA sequence: TGCGCCAGCAGCCCCCAGGGGGGGAATGAGCAGTTCTTC. This codes for CASSPQGGNEQFF.

The sample holds a few counts of this clonotype. This sequence joins TRBV5-1 and TRBJ2-6; no reliable D call. Trimming stripped 0 bases from V and 4 bases from J, with 11 bases between. The CDR3 runs to 16 residues. Germline V gene data show CDR1 as SGHRS and CDR2 as YFSETQ. This CDR3 is CASSLEVQWGANVLTF. For the CDR3, the DNA is TGCGCCAGCAGCTTGGAGGTTCAATGGGGGGCCAACGTCCTGACTTTC. The complete variable domain, with remaining parts taken from reference TRBV5-1 and TRBJ2-6, reads KAGVTQTPRYLIKTRGQQVTLSCSPISGHRSVSWYQQTPGQGLQFLFEYFSETQRNKGNFPGRFSGRQFSNSRSEMNVSTLELGDSALYLCASSLEVQWGANVLTFGAGSRLTVL.

This sequence joins TRBV5-6 and TRBJ2-2; D possibly matches TRBD1 or TRBD2 (6 bases each). Germline CDR1 reads SGHDT; CDR2 reads YYEEEE. V dropped 3 bases and J dropped 0 bases, with 12 bases sitting between them. CDR3 size: 16 residues. CDR3 DNA sequence: TGTGCCAGCAGCTCCCTCGGGGGCCCGAACACCGGGGAGCTGTTTTTT. Protein: CASSSLGGPNTGELFF.

This clonotype has a handful of counts. The V call is TRBV12-3 or TRBV12-4, the J call TRBJ2-6; D is unclear. The ends were cut back, 3 bases at V and 8 bases at J, with 5 bases in the middle. This CDR3 comprises 12 residues. In DNA, the CDR3 is TGTGCCAGCAGTTTTTACACCAACGTCCTGACTTTC. Translation: CASSFYTNVLTF.

This clonotype occurred a few times. J is TRBJ2-5 and V is TRBV5-1, with 10 bases lining up with TRBD2. Trimming took 0 bases from V and 4 from J; bases not matched to a gene: 12. There are 18 residues in the CDR3. Germline V gene sequence: CDR1 SGHRS, CDR2 YFSETQ. CDR3 DNA sequence: TGCGCCAGCAGCTTGGGCCTAGCGGGAGAACCGATAGGAGAGACCCAGTACTTC. It translates to CASSLGLAGEPIGETQYF. Variable domain in full (rest from reference TRBV5-1 and TRBJ2-5): KAGVTQTPRYLIKTRGQQVTLSCSPISGHRSVSWYQQTPGQGLQFLFEYFSETQRNKGNFPGRFSGRQFSNSRSEMNVSTLELGDSALYLCASSLGLAGEPIGETQYFGPGTRLLVL.

This clonotype was counted only a few times. A read error may account for a junction end that differs from germline. In DNA, the CDR3 is TGCGCCAGCAGCTTGTCCCGCGCCTCCTTCAATGAGCAGTTCTTC. Translation: CASSLSRASFNEQFF. The rearrangement links TRBV5-1 to TRBJ2-1, with unresolved D. Germline CDR1 reads SGHRS; CDR2 reads YFSETQ. This CDR3 spans 15 amino acids. The full variable domain, its missing parts supplied by reference TRBV5-1 and TRBJ2-1, is KAGVTQTPRYLIKTRGQQVTLSCSPISGHRSVSWYQQTPGQGLQFLFEYFSETQRNKGNFPGRFSGRQFSNSRSEMNVSTLELGDSALYLCASSLSRASFNEQFFGPGTRLTVL.

This clonotype occurred a few times. One end of the junction does not line up with germline, which may come from a read error. CDR3 region: CASSLGTGTSPLHF. In DNA, the CDR3 is TGTGCCAGCAGCTTAGGGACAGGGACTTCACCCCTCCACTTT. The chain joins TRBV12-3 or TRBV12-4 to TRBJ1-6; 9 bases line up with TRBD1. The CDR3 has 14 residues.